This T cell receptor beta chain was retrieved from a study of blood T cell repertoires in COVID-19. Original processing methods: From reference gene primer amplification, estimates of nucleated cell counts were derived. The protocol was immunoSEQ multiplex PCR, while the TCRdb copy is restricted to in-frame clones and leaves out a portion. The V and J calls and clone size are taken from that table; D and trimming were inferred from the DNA. The repertoire holds 150,000 to 200,000 clones, with 75% to 90% as singletons. This CDR3 has 13 residues. V was trimmed by 2 bases and J by 4 bases, leaving 8 bases between them. CDR1 is MNHNY, CDR2 SVGAGI, per germline (reference sequence).

This sequence was found in a woman in her thirties or forties with acute or convalescent COVID-19. V and J are TRBV6-6 and TRBJ1-1; D call uncertain. Material: peripheral blood. The CDR3 DNA follows: TGTGCCAGCAGTTACGCCAGAAGCACTGAAGCTTTCTTT. Amino acid sequence: CASSYARSTEAFF.